This T cell receptor (beta chain) is drawn from a study of blood T cell repertoires in COVID-19. Study background: T cells, B-cell-depleted T cells, or PBMCs supplied cDNA or gDNA.

This clone was seen more than once but under ten times. Membership in each cohort depended on participant-reported clinical history. Using immunoSEQ multiplex PCR, the repertoire was profiled, and TCRdb retains in-frame clones only, with some absent. The sample contains hundreds of thousands of clones, roughly 82% of which appear only once. The CDR3 sequence is 14 residues long. The germline V gene encodes CDR1 LNHNV and CDR2 YYDKDF (reference sequence). The J segment lost 8 bases and the V segment lost 2 bases, leaving 5 bases of the junction unmatched. This receptor was obtained from a woman in her forties or fifties who had recovered from COVID-19. The specimen sequenced was PBMCs or T cells enriched from blood (not recorded which). The genes are TRBV15 and TRBJ2-1; 8 nucleotides align to TRBD1. CDR3 in amino acids: CATSRTRTGHEQFF. In DNA, the CDR3 is TGTGCCACCAGCAGAACCCGGACAGGGCATGAGCAGTTCTTC.